Sequencing of this TCR beta chain was carried out in a study of molecular identifiers for immune sequencing clone quantification. Study-level information: RNA, taken in replicates from about 20,000 or 100,000 naive CD8 cells, was split five ways, with four sequenced.

The authors built bulk TCR libraries by previously described methods with listed TCR primers. From the PCR reads, TCRdb called clonotypes with MiXCR, one entry per CDR3 protein. The repertoire consists of around 460,000 distinct CDR3 sequences, with over 20% occurring once and the leading ten covering about 0.84%. This clonotype occurred many times. Germline V gene data show CDR1 as KGHSH and CDR2 as LQKENI. V lost 1 base and J 0 bases, leaving 7 bases between the germline ends. This CDR3 spans 15 amino acids. With RNA at 10%, 30% or 50%, naive CD8 libraries came from around 18,000 to 910,000 sorted cells.

The TCR originated in a human donor in good health. Some libraries in this study had Jurkat cell RNA spiked in. V gene TRBV18 combines with J gene TRBJ1-5; possibly TRBD1 for D (6 bases). What was sequenced was naive CD8+ T cells from blood, with Jurkat cell RNA spiked in. Indicated subset: FACS-sorted CD8+CD4-CCR7+CD45RA+ naive T cells. The CDR3 DNA follows: TGTGCCAGCTCACCACGGGACAATAGCAATCAGCCCCAGCATTTT. Protein: CASSPRDNSNQPQHF.